A single T cell receptor (beta chain) is shown here with its context. This sample is drawn from a study of blood T cell repertoires in COVID-19. Some clones are missing from TCRdb's copy, which holds only in-frame ones; the method was immunoSEQ multiplex PCR. This table holds 150,000 to 200,000 clones, about nine tenths found once. The V gene's germline CDR1 is SGHTA and CDR2 FQGTGA. Trimming at V came to 0 bases and at J to 7 bases, leaving 12 bases not matched to a gene. This CDR3 region has 17 residues. The sequence derives from a woman in her twenties or thirties who had recovered from COVID-19. The V call is TRBV7-3, the J call TRBJ2-1; TRBD2 aligns across 7 bases. The specimen was PBMCs or T cells enriched from blood (not recorded which). The CDR3: CASSLTLAGTGGNEQFF. The CDR3 region has the DNA TGTGCCAGCAGCTTAACGTTAGCCGGGACGGGGGGAAATGAGCAGTTCTTC.